The text below deals with one TCR beta chain. What this receptor recognizes is not known. Base qualities are missing; no much larger clone stands one base away. This sample stems from a study of control samples from healthy donors and cancer patients (dated by TCRdb to the early 2020s). Its CDR3 holds 13 amino acids, cysteine through phenylalanine. The retained sequence is limited to the CDR3, 39 bases, with the frame set at the first base. Via the germline V gene (reference sequence), CDR1 is WNHNN and CDR2 SYGVQD. V loses 4 bases of germline sequence and J loses 3 bases, and the interval between the two ends is 9 bases. Libraries were constructed by the immunoSEQ multiplex PCR assay. As stored in TCRdb, this immuneACCESS dataset retains in-frame rearrangements with V and J assigned. A fraction of the clones does not appear; measured against another copy, unresolved V genes explain less than half of the discrepancy, and the remainder lacks a known reason. The sample profile shows about 150,000 clones; more than 85% of them were found once. The ten largest clonotypes hold 3.2% of the sample.

The sequenced sample was blood. The TCR sequence derives from a man aged 25-45 years in good health. The chain joins TRBV10-1 to TRBJ1-1; TRBD1 could be the D gene, as 5 bases match. The CDR3 reads as follows: CASSGGTDTEAFF. In nucleotides, the sequence is TGCGCCAGCAGTGGTGGGACCGACACTGAAGCTTTCTTT.